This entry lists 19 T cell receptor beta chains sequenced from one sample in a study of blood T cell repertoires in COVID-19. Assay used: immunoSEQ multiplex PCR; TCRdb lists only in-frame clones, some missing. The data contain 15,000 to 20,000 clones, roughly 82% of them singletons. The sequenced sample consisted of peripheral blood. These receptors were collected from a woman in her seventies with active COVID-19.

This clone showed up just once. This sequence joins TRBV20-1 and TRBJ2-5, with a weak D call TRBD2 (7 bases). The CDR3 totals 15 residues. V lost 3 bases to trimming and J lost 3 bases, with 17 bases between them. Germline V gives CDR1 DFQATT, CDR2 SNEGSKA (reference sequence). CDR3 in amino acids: CSASRGTTAKETQYF. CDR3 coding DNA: TGCAGTGCTAGTAGGGGGACTACCGCCAAAGAGACCCAGTACTTC.

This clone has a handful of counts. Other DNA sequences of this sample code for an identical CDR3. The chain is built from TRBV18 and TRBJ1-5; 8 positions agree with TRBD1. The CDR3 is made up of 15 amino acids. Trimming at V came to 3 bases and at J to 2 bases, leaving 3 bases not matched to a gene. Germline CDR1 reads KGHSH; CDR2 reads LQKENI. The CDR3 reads CASSPDRGGNQPQHF. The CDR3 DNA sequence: TGTGCCAGCTCACCCGACAGGGGTGGCAATCAGCCCCAGCATTTT.

Here the CDR3 DNA reads TGTGCCACCAGTGATTTTGGGGGAAGCGGGAGGAGCTCCTACAATGAGCAGTTCTTC. Amino acids: CATSDFGGSGRSSYNEQFF. V is TRBV24-1 and J is TRBJ2-1; TRBD2 matches 9 bases. V was clipped by 1 base and J by 0 bases; unmatched bases: 9. This CDR3 comprises 19 residues. Looked up from germline, CDR1 is KGHDR and CDR2 is SFDVKD.

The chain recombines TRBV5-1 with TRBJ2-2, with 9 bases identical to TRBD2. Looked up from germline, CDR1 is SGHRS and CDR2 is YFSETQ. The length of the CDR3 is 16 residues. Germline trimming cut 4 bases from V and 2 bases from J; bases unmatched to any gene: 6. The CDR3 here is CASSAREGRNTGELFF. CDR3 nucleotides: TGCGCCAGCAGCGCGCGGGAGGGCCGTAACACCGGGGAGCTGTTTTTT. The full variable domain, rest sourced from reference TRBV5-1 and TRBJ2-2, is KAGVTQTPRYLIKTRGQQVTLSCSPISGHRSVSWYQQTPGQGLQFLFEYFSETQRNKGNFPGRFSGRQFSNSRSEMNVSTLELGDSALYLCASSAREGRNTGELFFGEGSRLTVL.

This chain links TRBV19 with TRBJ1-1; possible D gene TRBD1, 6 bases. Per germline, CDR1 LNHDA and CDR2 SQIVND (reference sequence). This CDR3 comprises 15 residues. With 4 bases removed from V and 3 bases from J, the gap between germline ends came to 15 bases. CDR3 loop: CASSRSDSRYTEAFF. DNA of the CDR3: TGTGCCAGTAGTAGGTCGGACAGCCGGTACACTGAAGCTTTCTTT.

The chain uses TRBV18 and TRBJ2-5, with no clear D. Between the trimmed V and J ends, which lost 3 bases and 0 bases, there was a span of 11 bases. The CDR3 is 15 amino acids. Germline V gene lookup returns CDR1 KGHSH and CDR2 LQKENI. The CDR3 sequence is CASSPVWANQETQYF. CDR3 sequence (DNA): TGTGCCAGCTCACCGGTATGGGCAAACCAAGAGACCCAGTACTTC.

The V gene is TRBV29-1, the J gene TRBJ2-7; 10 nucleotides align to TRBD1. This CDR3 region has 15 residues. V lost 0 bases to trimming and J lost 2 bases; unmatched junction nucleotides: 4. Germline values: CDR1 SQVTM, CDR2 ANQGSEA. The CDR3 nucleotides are TGCAGCGTTGAAGACGGGACAGGGGCGGCCTACGAGCAGTACTTC. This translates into CSVEDGTGAAYEQYF.

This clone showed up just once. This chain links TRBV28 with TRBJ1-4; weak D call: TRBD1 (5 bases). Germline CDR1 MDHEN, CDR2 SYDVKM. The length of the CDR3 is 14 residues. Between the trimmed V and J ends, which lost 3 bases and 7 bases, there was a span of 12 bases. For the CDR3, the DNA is TGTGCCAGCAGTTTCGCCAGGGCGAGTGAAAAACTGTTTTTT. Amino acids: CASSFARASEKLFF.

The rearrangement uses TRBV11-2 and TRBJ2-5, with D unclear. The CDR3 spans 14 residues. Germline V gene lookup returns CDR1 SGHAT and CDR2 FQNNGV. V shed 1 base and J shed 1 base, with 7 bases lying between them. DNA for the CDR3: TGTGCCAGCAGCTTAGTTGTCAGCCAAGAGACCCAGTACTTC. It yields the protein CASSLVVSQETQYF.

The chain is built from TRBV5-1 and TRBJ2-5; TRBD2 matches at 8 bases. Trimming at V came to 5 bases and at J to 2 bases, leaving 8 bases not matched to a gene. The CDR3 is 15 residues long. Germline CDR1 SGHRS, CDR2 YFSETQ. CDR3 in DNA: TGCGCCAGCAGACCTACTAGCGGACCACAAGAGACCCAGTACTTC. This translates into CASRPTSGPQETQYF. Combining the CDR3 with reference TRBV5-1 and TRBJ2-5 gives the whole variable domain KAGVTQTPRYLIKTRGQQVTLSCSPISGHRSVSWYQQTPGQGLQFLFEYFSETQRNKGNFPGRFSGRQFSNSRSEMNVSTLELGDSALYLCASRPTSGPQETQYFGPGTRLLVL.

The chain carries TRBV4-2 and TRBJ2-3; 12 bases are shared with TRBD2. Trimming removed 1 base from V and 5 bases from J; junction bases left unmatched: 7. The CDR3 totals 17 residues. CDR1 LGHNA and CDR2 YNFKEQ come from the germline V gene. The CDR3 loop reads CASSQGRLAGAEDTQYF. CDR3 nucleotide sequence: TGTGCCAGCAGCCAAGGCCGACTAGCGGGGGCCGAAGATACGCAGTATTTT.

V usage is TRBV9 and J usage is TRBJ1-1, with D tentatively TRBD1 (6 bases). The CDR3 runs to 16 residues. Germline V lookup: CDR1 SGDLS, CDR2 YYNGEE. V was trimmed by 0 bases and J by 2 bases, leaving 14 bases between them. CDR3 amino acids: CASSVAPGTTNTEAFF. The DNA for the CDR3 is TGTGCCAGCAGCGTAGCCCCTGGGACAACCAACACTGAAGCTTTCTTT.

CDR3 sequence (DNA): TGTGCCAGTAGCAGGGGCCAAGGCACTGAAGCTTTCTTT. It translates to CASSRGQGTEAFF. This chain links TRBV19 with TRBJ1-1; D might be TRBD1 (6 bases). Germline V CDR1 and CDR2: LNHDA, SQIVND (reference sequence). There are 13 residues in the CDR3. Trimming stripped 6 bases from V and 4 bases from J, with 12 bases between.

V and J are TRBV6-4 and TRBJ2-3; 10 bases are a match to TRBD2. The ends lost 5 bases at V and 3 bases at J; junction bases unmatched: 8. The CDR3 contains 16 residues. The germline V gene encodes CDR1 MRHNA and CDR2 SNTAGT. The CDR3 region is CASSPSGSGGTDTQYF. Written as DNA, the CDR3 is TGTGCCAGCAGTCCTAGCGGGAGCGGGGGGACAGATACGCAGTATTTT.

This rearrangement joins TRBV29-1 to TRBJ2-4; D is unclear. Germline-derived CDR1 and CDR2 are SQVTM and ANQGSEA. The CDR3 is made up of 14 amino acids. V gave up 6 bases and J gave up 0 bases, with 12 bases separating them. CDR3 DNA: TGCAGCGTCATAGTCCGGTTAGCCAAAAACATTCAGTACTTC. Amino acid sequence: CSVIVRLAKNIQYF.

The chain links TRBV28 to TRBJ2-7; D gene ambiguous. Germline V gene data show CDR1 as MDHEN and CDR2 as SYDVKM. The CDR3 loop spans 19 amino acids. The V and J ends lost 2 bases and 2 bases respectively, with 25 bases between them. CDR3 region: CASSLEFLVGEDFTYEQYF. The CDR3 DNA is TGTGCCAGCAGTTTAGAATTCCTAGTAGGCGAAGACTTTACCTACGAGCAGTACTTC.

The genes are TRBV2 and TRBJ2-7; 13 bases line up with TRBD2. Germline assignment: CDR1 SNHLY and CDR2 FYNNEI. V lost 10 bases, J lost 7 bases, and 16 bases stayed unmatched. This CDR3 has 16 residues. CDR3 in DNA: TGTGCCATCTCTACCCCCTGGACTAGCGGGAGTGGTGAGCAGTACTTC. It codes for CAISTPWTSGSGEQYF.

The CDR3 is CASRHRAYNEQFF. DNA of the CDR3: TGTGCCAGCAGACATCGGGCCTACAATGAGCAGTTCTTC. This chain links TRBV2 with TRBJ2-1; D remains ambiguous. V lost 6 bases and J 2 bases, leaving 8 bases between the germline ends. Germline loops: CDR1 SNHLY, CDR2 FYNNEI. The CDR3 has 13 amino acids.

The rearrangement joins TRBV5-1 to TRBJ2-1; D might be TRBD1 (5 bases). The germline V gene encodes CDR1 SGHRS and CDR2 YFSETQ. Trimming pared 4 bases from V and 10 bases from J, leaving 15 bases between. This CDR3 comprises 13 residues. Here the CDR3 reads CASSAQQAGEQFF. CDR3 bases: TGCGCCAGCAGCGCGCAACAGGCAGGCGAGCAGTTCTTC.